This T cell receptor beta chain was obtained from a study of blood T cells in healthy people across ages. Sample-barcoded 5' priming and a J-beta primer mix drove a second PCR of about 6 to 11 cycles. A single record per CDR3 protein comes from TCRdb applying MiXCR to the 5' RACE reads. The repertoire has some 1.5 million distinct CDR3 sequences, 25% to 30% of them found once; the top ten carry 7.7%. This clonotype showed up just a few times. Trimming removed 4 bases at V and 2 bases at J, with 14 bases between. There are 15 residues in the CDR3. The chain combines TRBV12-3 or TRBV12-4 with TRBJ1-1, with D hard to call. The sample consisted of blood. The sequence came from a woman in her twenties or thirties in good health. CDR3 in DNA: TGTGCCAGCAGTTCAGTTGTAGGGCTAAACACTGAAGCTTTCTTT. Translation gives CASSSVVGLNTEAFF.